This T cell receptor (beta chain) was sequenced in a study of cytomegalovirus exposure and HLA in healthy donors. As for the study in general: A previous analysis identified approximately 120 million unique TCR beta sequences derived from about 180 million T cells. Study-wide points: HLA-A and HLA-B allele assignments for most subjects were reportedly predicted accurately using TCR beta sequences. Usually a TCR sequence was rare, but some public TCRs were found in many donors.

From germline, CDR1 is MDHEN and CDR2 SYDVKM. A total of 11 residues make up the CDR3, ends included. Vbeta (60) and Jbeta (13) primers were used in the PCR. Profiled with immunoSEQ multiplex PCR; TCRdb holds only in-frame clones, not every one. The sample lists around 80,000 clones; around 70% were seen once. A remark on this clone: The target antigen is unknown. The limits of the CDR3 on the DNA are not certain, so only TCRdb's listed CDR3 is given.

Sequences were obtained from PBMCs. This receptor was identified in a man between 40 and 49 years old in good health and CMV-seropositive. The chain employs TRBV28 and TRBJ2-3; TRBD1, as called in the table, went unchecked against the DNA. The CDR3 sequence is CASILGHTQYF.